One and the same sample provided the 18 T cell receptor beta chains below, sequenced in a study of control samples from healthy donors and cancer patients (dated by TCRdb to the early 2020s). The library was built by means of the immunoSEQ multiplex PCR assay. This is the immuneACCESS table as TCRdb keeps it, with only in-frame sequences that have V and J called. A part of the clones is gone; compared with another copy, unresolved V genes explain less than half, and the rest is unexplained. In all, the sample holds 45,000 to 65,000 clones, and more than 70% of those were seen once. The leading ten clones occupy 40% of the sample. The sequenced material came from PBMCs. Source of these receptors: a man over 45 with head and neck cancer.

The chain links TRBV12-2 to TRBJ2-6; TRBD2 is taken as the D call from the table, unchecked against the DNA. TRBV12-2 is assigned pseudogene status. The CDR3 is 17 amino acids. Written as DNA, the CDR3 is TGTGCAAGTCACCTCACTAGCGGTTTCTCTGGGGCCAACGTCCTGACTTTC. Protein: CASHLTSGFSGANVLTF.

This sequence joins TRBV5-1 and TRBJ1-1; D perhaps matches TRBD1 (5 bases). The V gene's germline CDR1 is SGHRS and CDR2 YFSETQ. Trimming removed 4 bases at V and 2 bases at J, with 12 bases between. This CDR3 has 14 amino acids. The CDR3 reads CASSPDSGNTEAFF. The CDR3 DNA follows: TGCGCCAGCAGCCCCGACAGCGGTAACACTGAAGCTTTCTTT.

The gene calls are TRBV18 and TRBJ1-3; tentatively, D is TRBD1 (6 bases). The CDR3 spans 14 residues. Trimming removed 2 bases at V and 5 bases at J, with 10 bases between. Looked up from germline, CDR1 is KGHSH and CDR2 is LQKENI. CDR3 region: CASSPTGTRNTIYF. CDR3 nucleotides: TGTGCCAGCTCACCAACCGGGACAAGAAACACCATATATTTT.

This clone was picked up a small number of times. This chain connects TRBV27 to TRBJ2-3; 9 bases are a match to TRBD1. J lost 2 bases, V lost 7 bases, and 10 bases had no gene match. CDR3 length equals 16 residues. In germline, CDR1 is MNHEY, CDR2 SMNVEV (reference sequence). The CDR3 nucleotides are TGTGCCAGCACTCGGACAGGGGTTGCGAACACAGATACGCAGTATTTT. Its protein product is CASTRTGVANTDTQYF.

This rearrangement joins TRBV5-1 to TRBJ2-5; no clear D. The CDR3 runs 15 residues. Per germline, CDR1 SGHRS and CDR2 YFSETQ. With 7 bases removed from V and 4 bases from J, the gap between germline ends came to 20 bases. The CDR3 region is CASARVQVTGETQYF. The CDR3 bases are TGCGCCAGCGCACGGGTGCAGGTAACGGGAGAGACCCAGTACTTC.

The J gene is TRBJ1-2, the V gene TRBV29-1; no firm D call. The germline V gene encodes CDR1 SQVTM and CDR2 ANQGSEA. This CDR3 has 13 amino acids. V was pared by 2 bases and J by 0 bases, with 7 bases between. The CDR3 coding sequence is TGCAGCGTTGAACCCCAGGCTAACTATGGCTACACCTTC. This translates into CSVEPQANYGYTF.

The chain recombines TRBV5-4 with TRBJ2-3; D might be TRBD2 (5 bases). This CDR3 is 16 amino acids long. V lost 0 bases and J 2 bases, leaving 13 bases between the germline ends. Germline loops: CDR1 SGHNT, CDR2 YYREEE (reference sequence). CDR3: CASSLDRGTFTDTQYF. CDR3 in DNA: TGTGCCAGCAGCTTGGACCGGGGTACTTTCACAGATACGCAGTATTTT.

The chain is built from TRBV27 and TRBJ2-1; D is possibly TRBD2 (5 bases). Trimming took 6 bases from V and 8 from J, leaving 20 bases between them. Germline lookup yields CDR1 MNHEY and CDR2 SMNVEV (reference sequence). This CDR3 comprises 15 residues. CDR3 coding DNA: TGTGCCAGCAGACCCCTCCAGAGGGATACACATGAGCAGTTCTTC. Its protein product is CASRPLQRDTHEQFF.

This chain uses TRBV28 with TRBJ2-7; 15 bases fit TRBD2. CDR3 length: 14 amino acids. V lost 6 bases, J lost 12 bases, and 9 bases stayed unmatched. The germline V gene has CDR1 MDHEN and CDR2 SYDVKM. CDR3 bases: TGTGCCAGCAGGTGGGACAGGGGACTAGCGGGAGGGTACTTC. Translating it yields CASRWDRGLAGGYF.

The rearrangement uses TRBV19 and TRBJ2-2; D is uncertain. The CDR3 consists of 12 residues. V lost 8 bases and J 5 bases, leaving 9 bases between the germline ends. The germline CDR1 and CDR2 sequences are LNHDA and SQIVND (reference sequence). DNA of the CDR3: TGTGCCAGTGGATATCGGACCGGGGAGCTGTTTTTT. It is translated as CASGYRTGELFF. Supplemented by reference TRBV19 and TRBJ2-2, the full variable domain reads DGGITQSPKYLFRKEGQNVTLSCEQNLNHDAMYWYRQDPGQGLRLIYYSQIVNDFQKGDIAEGYSVSREKKESFPLTVTSAQKNPTAFYLCASGYRTGELFFGEGSRLTVL.

The genes are TRBV15 and TRBJ1-6; TRBD1 is a possible D gene (5 bases). CDR3 size: 17 residues. Per the germline V gene, CDR1 is LNHNV and CDR2 is YYDKDF (reference sequence). The V gene lost 4 bases and the J gene lost 0 bases, with 13 bases spanning the gap. The CDR3, as DNA: TGTGCCACCAGCATCGGAGGACAATACTCCTATAATTCACCCCTCCACTTT. Its translation is CATSIGGQYSYNSPLHF.

CDR3 coding DNA: TGTGCCAGCAGCTTAGGGCCTGGGGGCAACCATTACGAGCAGTACTTC. This encodes CASSLGPGGNHYEQYF. The chain has TRBV7-8 and TRBJ2-7, with D possibly TRBD1 on 6 matching bases. Trimming cost V 1 base and J 4 bases, with 17 bases left between them. Germline V gene data show CDR1 as SGHVS and CDR2 as FQNEAQ. The CDR3 covers 16 residues.

The chain links TRBV10-2 to TRBJ2-6; D call uncertain. CDR1 is WSHSY, CDR2 SAAADI, per germline. The CDR3 runs to 14 residues. V lost 4 bases, J lost 1 base, and 5 bases lay in between. For the CDR3, the DNA is TGCGCCAGCAGTGGAGGTTCTGGGGCCAACGTCCTGACTTTC. Protein: CASSGGSGANVLTF.

This clone came up once. The V call is TRBV7-2, the J call TRBJ2-7; no clear D. The length of the CDR3 is 14 residues. The ends were cut back, 1 base at V and 0 bases at J, with 7 bases in the middle. The germline gives CDR1 SGHTA, CDR2 FQGNSA. CDR3 bases: TGTGCCAGCAGCTTAGGCAGAAACTCCTACGAGCAGTACTTC. It yields the protein CASSLGRNSYEQYF.

The chain has TRBV18 and TRBJ2-5; 13 bases match TRBD2. CDR3 length: 19 amino acids. The V and J ends lost 8 bases and 2 bases, in that order; junction bases with no gene match: 17. Germline V gene lookup returns CDR1 KGHSH and CDR2 LQKENI. CDR3 region: CASPLGLAGTTPYQETQYF. CDR3 nucleotide sequence: TGTGCCAGCCCCCTGGGACTAGCGGGGACCACACCCTATCAAGAGACCCAGTACTTC.

This chain uses TRBV4-2 with TRBJ2-2; the D gene is possibly TRBD1 (5 bases). Between the trimmed V and J ends, which lost 0 bases and 0 bases, there was a span of 11 bases. The CDR3 extends over 17 amino acids. Germline V gene data show CDR1 as LGHNA and CDR2 as YNFKEQ. The CDR3 sequence is CASSQDFFRANTGELFF. The CDR3 region has the DNA TGTGCCAGCAGCCAAGATTTTTTCAGGGCGAACACCGGGGAGCTGTTTTTT.

This chain links TRBV10-2 with TRBJ1-1; 10 bases agree with TRBD1. The CDR3 is 14 residues long. Germline trimming cut 7 bases from V and 0 bases from J; bases unmatched to any gene: 2. Looked up from germline, CDR1 is WSHSY and CDR2 is SAAADI. CDR3 in DNA: TGCGCCAGCAAGGGACAGGGGTTGAACACTGAAGCTTTCTTT. Translated: CASKGQGLNTEAFF.

This clone was detected once. The junction differs from germline at one of its ends, possibly a read error. The chain combines TRBV29-1 with TRBJ2-7; 7 bases agree with TRBD1. The CDR3 extends over 14 amino acids. Germline-derived CDR1 and CDR2 are SQVTM and ANQGSEA. CDR3 residues: CSVKDRVNVDEQYF. The CDR3 DNA reads as TGCAGCGTTAAAGACAGGGTTAACGTAGACGAGCAGTACTTC.